The rows below give T cell receptor beta chains drawn from one sample of a study of T-cell reconstitution after alpha-beta-depleted transplantation in children. TCRdb re-analysed the PCR reads in MiXCR, keeping a single row per CDR3 protein. Of 580,000 or so distinct CDR3 sequences listed, roughly 24% were seen once; the top ten hold around an eighth. The material was PBMCs, mostly from graft donor cells, obtained 360 days after TCRalphabeta/CD19-depleted stem cell transplant. The receptors shown here come from a boy in the first two years of life who had a stem cell transplant for acute myeloid leukemia, so the T cells may come from the graft donor. CDR3s include the opening cysteine and the closing phenylalanine or tryptophan. The D gene is left open where the match is weak. The size entry is marked missing in some rows and otherwise reads once, few, many or a size class.

J gene: TRBJ2-1
V gene: TRBV12-5
clone size: few
CDR3 length: 15
D gene: -
CDR3 DNA: TGTGCTAGTGGTTTGGGTCACGGGGCCTACAATGAGCAGTTCTTC
CDR3 protein: CASGLGHGAYNEQFF

J gene: TRBJ1-2
V gene: TRBV7-2
clone size: -
CDR3 length: 14
D gene: -
CDR3 DNA: TGTGCCAGCAGCTTAGTTGGGCCAAGCTATGGCTACACCTTC
CDR3 protein: CASSLVGPSYGYTF

J gene: TRBJ2-7
V gene: TRBV14
clone size: many
CDR3 length: 14
D gene: -
CDR3 DNA: TGTGCCAGCAACCCTCTAGGGCAGGGTAAGAAGCAGTACTTC
CDR3 protein: CASNPLGQGKKQYF

J gene: TRBJ2-5
V gene: TRBV18
clone size: -
CDR3 length: 13
D gene: -
CDR3 DNA: TGTGCCAGCTCACCAATCGACATAGAGACCCAGTACTTC
CDR3 protein: CASSPIDIETQYF

J gene: TRBJ2-2
V gene: TRBV12-3/TRBV12-4
clone size: few
CDR3 length: 13
D gene: TRBD1
CDR3 DNA: TGTGCCAGCAGGGGACAGGACTACGGGGAGCTGTTTTTT
CDR3 protein: CASRGQDYGELFF

J gene: TRBJ2-4
V gene: TRBV25-1
clone size: many
CDR3 length: 16
D gene: TRBD1
CDR3 DNA: TGTGCCAGCAGTGAACCGACAGGGGGCGCAGGAAACATTCAGTACTTC
CDR3 protein: CASSEPTGGAGNIQYF

J gene: TRBJ2-7
V gene: TRBV6-2/TRBV6-3
clone size: -
CDR3 length: 18
D gene: -
CDR3 DNA: TGTGCCAGCAGCCCCACCCGACGGACAGGGAGGGGAACGGGAGAGCAGTACTTC
CDR3 protein: CASSPTRRTGRGTGEQYF

J gene: TRBJ2-5
V gene: TRBV25-1
clone size: few
CDR3 length: 16
D gene: TRBD2
CDR3 DNA: TGTGCCAGCAGTGAAGGGAGGGAGGCGATCCAAGAGACCCAGTACTTC
CDR3 protein: CASSEGREAIQETQYF

J gene: TRBJ2-3
V gene: TRBV6-5
clone size: many
CDR3 length: 16
D gene: TRBD2
CDR3 DNA: TGTGCCAGCAGTTACTGGGCGGGGGACGGCACAGATACGCAGTATTTT
CDR3 protein: CASSYWAGDGTDTQYF

J gene: TRBJ1-2
V gene: TRBV20-1
clone size: many
CDR3 length: 15
D gene: TRBD1
CDR3 DNA: TGCAGTGCTCGTCGCCCCGGGACAGGGAGGAATGGCTACACCTTC
CDR3 protein: CSARRPGTGRNGYTF

J gene: TRBJ2-2
V gene: TRBV6-5
clone size: once
CDR3 length: 16
D gene: -
CDR3 DNA: TGTGCCAGCAGTTACGGCAGGGTGGGGGGCACCGGGGAGCTGTTTTTT
CDR3 protein: CASSYGRVGGTGELFF

J gene: TRBJ2-3
V gene: TRBV5-6
clone size: many
CDR3 length: 16
D gene: -
CDR3 DNA: TGTGCCAGCAGCGGCCCTTACAGGGAGAACACAGATACGCAGTATTTT
CDR3 protein: CASSGPYRENTDTQYF

J gene: TRBJ2-1
V gene: TRBV7-2
clone size: few
CDR3 length: 13
D gene: -
CDR3 DNA: TGTGCCAGCAGCTTAGAGGTCGCTCCTTCGATAATCTTC
CDR3 protein: CASSLEVAPSIIF

J gene: TRBJ1-1
V gene: TRBV6-1
clone size: -
CDR3 length: 14
D gene: TRBD1
CDR3 DNA: TGTGCCAGCAGACGACAGGGGCCCTTATCTGAAGCTTTCTTT
CDR3 protein: CASRRQGPLSEAFF

J gene: TRBJ1-2
V gene: TRBV12-3/TRBV12-4
clone size: -
CDR3 length: 13
D gene: -
CDR3 DNA: TGTGCCAGCAGTTTAACACTCACAGATGGCTACACCTTC
CDR3 protein: CASSLTLTDGYTF

J gene: TRBJ1-2
V gene: TRBV28
clone size: -
CDR3 length: 16
D gene: -
CDR3 DNA: TGTGCCAGCAGTTTATCAGTAAAGGGACCTAACTATGGCTACACCTTC
CDR3 protein: CASSLSVKGPNYGYTF

J gene: TRBJ2-3
V gene: TRBV4-1
clone size: -
CDR3 length: 14
D gene: -
CDR3 DNA: TGCGCCAGCAGTGGGAGTCTTAGCACAGATACGCAGTATTTT
CDR3 protein: CASSGSLSTDTQYF

J gene: TRBJ2-7
V gene: TRBV6-5
clone size: many
CDR3 length: 12
D gene: -
CDR3 DNA: TGTGCCAGCGGTACTGGGAACTACGAGCAGTACTTC
CDR3 protein: CASGTGNYEQYF

J gene: TRBJ1-1
V gene: TRBV6-2/TRBV6-3
clone size: -
CDR3 length: 19
D gene: TRBD1
CDR3 DNA: TGTGCCAGCAGTTACTCGTTCCCGGGACAGGGAACCCCGAACACTGAAGCTTTCTTT
CDR3 protein: CASSYSFPGQGTPNTEAFF

J gene: TRBJ1-5
V gene: TRBV20-1
clone size: few
CDR3 length: 12
D gene: -
CDR3 DNA: TGCAGTGCCGGGCAGGCCAATCAGCCCCAGCATTTT
CDR3 protein: CSAGQANQPQHF

J gene: TRBJ1-4
V gene: TRBV7-8
clone size: -
CDR3 length: 16
D gene: -
CDR3 DNA: TGTGCCAGCAGCCCGAGCAGTGGGGGACACACTGAAAAACTGTTTTTT
CDR3 protein: CASSPSSGGHTEKLFF

J gene: TRBJ2-2
V gene: TRBV11-3
clone size: many
CDR3 length: 15
D gene: TRBD1
CDR3 DNA: TGTGCCAGCAGCTCGGGACAGGCAGGCACCGGGGAGCTGTTTTTT
CDR3 protein: CASSSGQAGTGELFF

J gene: TRBJ2-1
V gene: TRBV24-1
clone size: few
CDR3 length: 18
D gene: -
CDR3 DNA: TGTGCCACCTTACGCCCAGCCGAACCGGGTCCTTCGTTAAATGAGCAGTTCTTC
CDR3 protein: CATLRPAEPGPSLNEQFF